The 24 T cell receptor beta chains given below trace back to one sample, sequenced in a study of blood T cells in healthy people across ages. Next came a second PCR, run for about 7 to 12 cycles, which used a sample-barcoded 5' primer along with a J-beta primer mix. TCRdb reprocessed the 5' RACE reads via MiXCR and lists one record per CDR3 protein. The sample lists 850,000 to 1,000,000 distinct CDR3 sequences, around 54% seen once, with about 20% in the top ten. The sample comprised blood. These TCRs come from a woman aged 55-70 years in good health.

The chain joins TRBV19 to TRBJ1-1, with 12 bases that match TRBD1. Germline trimming cut 2 bases from V and 3 bases from J; bases unmatched to any gene: 4. This CDR3 contains 16 residues. CDR1 is LNHDA and CDR2 is SQIVND in the germline V gene (reference sequence). The CDR3 DNA follows: TGTGCCAGTAGTATACGGGGGACAGGGGGCCACACTGAAGCTTTCTTT. This gives the protein CASSIRGTGGHTEAFF.

This clonotype has just a few counts. The CDR3 nucleotides are TGTGCCAGCAGCTATATCAGGCAGGGCGGGGAGCAGTACTTC. This translates into CASSYIRQGGEQYF. This chain uses TRBV7-2 with TRBJ2-7; the D call may be TRBD1 or TRBD2 (5 bases each). Germline CDR1 is SGHTA and CDR2 is FQGNSA. This CDR3 comprises 14 residues. Deletions cut 4 bases from V and 7 bases from J, with 17 bases between.

The chain uses TRBV6-4 and TRBJ2-5; unclear D gene. The V and J ends lost 5 bases and 3 bases respectively, with 13 bases between them. The CDR3 loop spans 14 amino acids. Germline V CDR1 and CDR2: MRHNA, SNTAGT. The CDR3 region has the DNA TGTGCCAGCAGTAACCGTATGGGTGAAGAGACCCAGTACTTC. Its protein product is CASSNRMGEETQYF.

The CDR3 nucleotides read TGTGCCACCAGTGATTTCGGTAGCGGGAGGGCCGGGGAGCTGTTTTTT. Protein product: CATSDFGSGRAGELFF. The V gene is TRBV24-1, the J gene TRBJ2-2; 11 bases line up with TRBD2. The V gene end was trimmed by 1 base and the J gene end by 6 bases; junction bases not matched to a gene: 3. CDR3 length: 16 residues. Germline values: CDR1 KGHDR, CDR2 SFDVKD.

The chain joins TRBV19 to TRBJ2-5; TRBD1 or TRBD2 may be the D gene (5 bases each). The last part of the DNA fits TRBJ2-7 better; the J call may be wrong. Germline V gene sequence: CDR1 LNHDA, CDR2 SQIVND (reference sequence). The CDR3 length is 17 residues. The CDR3 region has the DNA TGTGCCAGTAGTATACGTGAGGGCCAGGGCATCCTCGACGAGCAGTACTTC. As protein: CASSIREGQGILDEQYF.

The chain combines TRBV6-2 or TRBV6-3 with TRBJ2-3, with 11 bases that match TRBD2. The CDR3 is 14 amino acids. V dropped 8 bases and J dropped 5; count of bases not matched to a gene: 6. Germline values: CDR1 MNHEY, CDR2 SVGEGT. CDR3 region: CASLLAGGGDTQYF. The CDR3 DNA sequence: TGTGCCAGCCTTCTAGCGGGAGGTGGAGATACGCAGTATTTT.

The chain has TRBV20-1 and TRBJ2-1; D is perhaps TRBD2 (5 bases). V was shortened by 0 bases and J by 9 bases, with 18 bases between the two germline ends. This CDR3 is 15 amino acids long. Looked up from germline, CDR1 is DFQATT and CDR2 is SNEGSKA (reference sequence). The CDR3 sequence is CSARDNRAAVGEQFF. The CDR3, as DNA: TGCAGTGCTAGAGATAATCGAGCGGCCGTAGGTGAGCAGTTCTTC.

The chain links TRBV2 to TRBJ2-3, with D possibly being TRBD2 (6 bases). V gave up 3 bases and J gave up 1 base, with 11 bases separating them. Germline CDR1 is SNHLY and CDR2 is FYNNEI. CDR3 length: 15 residues. The CDR3: CASSDVGTGTDTQYF. CDR3 DNA sequence: TGTGCCAGCAGTGACGTCGGGACTGGCACAGATACGCAGTATTTT.

A few counts support this clonotype. This rearrangement joins TRBV29-1 to TRBJ2-2; D is uncertain. Trimming pared 5 bases from V and 1 base from J, leaving 11 bases between. This CDR3 is built from 14 residues. CDR1 and CDR2 (germline): SQVTM, ANQGSEA. The CDR3 coding sequence is TGCAGCGTTTCTAACAGCCTGAACACCGGGGAGCTGTTTTTT. This gives the protein CSVSNSLNTGELFF.

This clonotype appeared a few times. V and J are TRBV9 and TRBJ2-3, with a tentative D call TRBD2 (5 bases). Looked up from germline, CDR1 is SGDLS and CDR2 is YYNGEE. This CDR3 has 13 residues. Trimming left V 4 bases short and J 8 bases short, with 14 bases between. The CDR3 DNA sequence: TGTGCCAGCAGCCGACCACCGGAGGCTACGCAGTATTTT. Translation: CASSRPPEATQYF.

The J gene is TRBJ2-7, the V gene TRBV29-1, with 9 positions matching TRBD1. V was pared by 5 bases and J by 3 bases, with 8 bases of the junction left unmatched. The CDR3 runs to 14 residues. In germline, CDR1 is SQVTM, CDR2 ANQGSEA. The CDR3 bases are TGCAGCGTTTATTATGGGACAGGGAACTACGAGCAGTACTTC. Amino acid sequence: CSVYYGTGNYEQYF.

This chain joins TRBV5-4 and TRBJ2-6; D is unclear. V shed 4 bases and J shed 0 bases, with 11 bases lying between them. In germline, CDR1 is SGHNT, CDR2 YYREEE (reference sequence). The CDR3 covers 16 residues. The CDR3 bases are TGTGCCAGCAGCCCCCATTTAAACTCTGGGGCCAACGTCCTGACTTTC. This gives the protein CASSPHLNSGANVLTF.

The V and J genes are TRBV7-9 and TRBJ1-6, with D perhaps TRBD1 (5 bases). The length of the CDR3 is 14 residues. The germline gives CDR1 SEHNR, CDR2 FQNEAQ (reference sequence). V was pared by 5 bases and J by 10 bases, with 15 bases between. DNA for the CDR3: TGTGCCAGCAGCAGGGACGTCGAGGCGTCACCCCTCCACTTT. Amino acid sequence: CASSRDVEASPLHF.

There are a few counts of this clonotype. The chain uses TRBV11-2 and TRBJ2-3; 15 nucleotides agree with TRBD2. The CDR3 has 16 amino acids. Losses at the gene ends were 5 bases for V and 8 bases for J; bases not matched to a gene: 8. Germline loops: CDR1 SGHAT, CDR2 FQNNGV. Here the CDR3 DNA reads TGTGCCAGCAGCCTGGGACTAGCGGGAGGCGGAGGTACGCAGTATTTT. It specifies CASSLGLAGGGGTQYF.

The V call is TRBV7-6, the J call TRBJ2-1; TRBD2 agrees at 9 bases. The junction had 6 bases not matched to a gene; V was cut back by 4 bases and J by 5 bases. The CDR3 spans 15 residues. Germline V gene sequence: CDR1 SGHVS, CDR2 FNYEAQ. CDR3 residues: CASSSGLARNNEQFF. The CDR3 nucleotides read TGTGCCAGCAGCTCCGGACTAGCGCGTAACAATGAGCAGTTCTTC.

The rearrangement links TRBV20-1 to TRBJ1-6; D is ambiguous. The CDR3 is 15 amino acids. CDR1 is DFQATT and CDR2 is SNEGSKA in the germline V gene (reference sequence). V was clipped by 6 bases and J by 6 bases, with 18 bases between them. As DNA, the CDR3 is TGCAGTGCACGATCGGGTGGGTGGGGTAATTCACCCCTCCACTTT. It specifies CSARSGGWGNSPLHF.

This chain uses TRBV29-1 with TRBJ2-7; D call uncertain. This CDR3 has 12 amino acids. CDR1 and CDR2 from the germline V gene are SQVTM and ANQGSEA. V gave up 4 bases and J gave up 3 bases, with 10 bases separating them. This chain's CDR3 is CSVVSNRYEQYF. The DNA of the CDR3 is TGCAGCGTTGTCTCTAACCGCTACGAGCAGTACTTC.

This clonotype was recorded a few times. The chain links TRBV28 to TRBJ1-2; D call uncertain. CDR3 length: 11 amino acids. V was cut by 2 bases and J by 8 bases, with 6 bases left in between. In germline, CDR1 is MDHEN, CDR2 SYDVKM. The CDR3 DNA reads TGTGCCAGCAGTTTAAGGGAGGGCTACACCTTC. Translation: CASSLREGYTF.

This clonotype was counted between two and nine times. The chain is built from TRBV12-3 or TRBV12-4 and TRBJ2-5; weak D call: TRBD2 (5 bases). CDR3 size: 14 residues. V lost 6 bases, J lost 5 bases, and 16 bases lay in between. CDR3: CASRHSGTVETQYF. The CDR3 nucleotides are TGTGCCAGCAGACACTCGGGAACCGTGGAGACCCAGTACTTC.

The chain carries TRBV6-2 or TRBV6-3 and TRBJ2-5, with D perhaps TRBD2 (7 bases). The J call may be mistaken, given a closer DNA end match to TRBJ2-7. This CDR3 has 15 amino acids. Germline V lookup: CDR1 MNHEY, CDR2 SVGEGT. The CDR3 loop is CATLDGGGGLNEQYF. In DNA form, the CDR3 reads TGTGCCACCCTGGATGGGGGGGGCGGCTTGAACGAGCAGTACTTC.

The chain carries TRBV28 and TRBJ2-7; 8 bases align to TRBD1. CDR1 is MDHEN, CDR2 SYDVKM, per germline. CDR3 length: 13 amino acids. The J segment lost 2 bases and the V segment lost 9 bases, leaving 6 bases of the junction unmatched. The CDR3 nucleotides read TGTGCCAGTGAACAGGGGGTACCCTACGAGCAGTACTTC. It specifies CASEQGVPYEQYF.

This rearrangement joins TRBV25-1 to TRBJ2-1, with D maybe TRBD2 (6 bases). Germline V gives CDR1 MGHDK, CDR2 SYGVNS. This CDR3 region has 14 residues. The V and J ends lost 9 bases and 3 bases respectively, with 15 bases between them. This chain's CDR3 is CARPLALFYNEQFF. The CDR3 coding sequence is TGTGCCAGACCCCTAGCGTTATTCTACAATGAGCAGTTCTTC.

This rearrangement joins TRBV20-1 to TRBJ2-1; TRBD2 might be the D (5 bases). The germline gives CDR1 DFQATT, CDR2 SNEGSKA (reference sequence). The V and J ends lost 6 bases and 3 bases respectively, with 21 bases between them. The CDR3 has 16 amino acids. The CDR3 DNA reads as TGCAGTGCGACCCAGACTAACAAGTACAACTACAATGAGCAGTTCTTC. Translating gives CSATQTNKYNYNEQFF.

Only a few counts were recorded for this clonotype. V usage is TRBV7-9 and J usage is TRBJ2-7; D may correspond to TRBD1 or TRBD2 (5 bases each). The CDR3 runs 15 residues. The ends were cut back, 5 bases at V and 0 bases at J, with 14 bases in the middle. Germline V gene sequence: CDR1 SEHNR, CDR2 FQNEAQ (reference sequence). CDR3 loop: CASSLRDPSSYEQYF. The CDR3 region has the DNA TGTGCCAGCAGCCTTCGGGACCCTAGCTCCTACGAGCAGTACTTC.